Following are 6 T cell receptor beta chains from one sample sequenced in a study of T cells after yellow fever vaccination (dated by TCRdb to between 2018 and 2021). Per the publication, the treatment or condition label means: live attenuated yellow fever vaccine strain. The library relied on 5' RACE. The listed sequencing device is Illumina NovaSeq 6000. In TCRdb, the public reads were trimmed at Q25 with fastp and aligned with MiXCR, with productive beta chains retained. Identical CDR3 proteins give one entry, which carries the most common genes and DNA. Here the sample has about 340,000 distinct CDR3 sequences; about 12% occur a single time. The leading ten clones occupy 3.2% of the sample. The source material was CD4+ T cells sorted from PBMCs, sampled 15 days after the yellow fever booster vaccination. These receptors were taken from a man younger than 35 who received the YFV17D yellow fever vaccine.

This clonotype was seen a handful of times. The CDR3 loop reads CASISGTVQTGTQYF. The CDR3 DNA sequence: TGTGCCAGTATATCCGGGACTGTCCAGACGGGGACCCAGTACTTC. V gene TRBV11-2 combines with J gene TRBJ2-5, with D perhaps TRBD2 (6 bases). V lost 9 bases and J 7 bases, leaving 24 bases between the germline ends. Per the germline V gene, CDR1 is SGHAT and CDR2 is FQNNGV. CDR3 size: 15 residues.

This clonotype was recorded a few times. The J gene is TRBJ1-2, the V gene TRBV29-1; D gene ambiguous. V lost 5 bases and J 8 bases, leaving 12 bases between the germline ends. Germline V lookup: CDR1 SQVTM, CDR2 ANQGSEA. The CDR3 extends over 11 amino acids. DNA of the CDR3: TGCAGCGTTACCCTAACGGGAGGCTACACCTTC. Its translation is CSVTLTGGYTF. Variable domain in full (rest from reference TRBV29-1 and TRBJ1-2): SAVISQKPSRDICQRGTSLTIQCQVDSQVTMMFWYRQQPGQSLTLIATANQGSEATYESGFVIDKFPISRPNLTFSTLTVSNMSPEDSSIYLCSVTLTGGYTFGSGTRLTVV.

The rearrangement uses TRBV7-9 and TRBJ2-2; D is undetermined. With 5 bases removed from V and 1 base from J, the gap between germline ends came to 11 bases. There are 15 residues in the CDR3. Per germline, CDR1 SEHNR and CDR2 FQNEAQ (reference sequence). Here the CDR3 DNA reads TGTGCCAGCAGCCGACGGACGGAGAACACCGGGGAGCTGTTTTTT. It encodes CASSRRTENTGELFF.

This clonotype was found many times. The chain uses TRBV3-1 and TRBJ2-5; D is ambiguous. CDR1 LGHDT and CDR2 YNNKEL come from the germline V gene (reference sequence). This CDR3 is built from 13 residues. Trimming took 1 base from V and 4 from J, leaving 7 bases between them. The CDR3 loop reads CASSQGVGETQYF. The DNA for the CDR3 is TGTGCCAGCAGCCAAGGGGTTGGAGAGACCCAGTACTTC.

This clonotype has just a few counts. The CDR3 DNA sequence: TGTGCCAGCAAACTTGGGGGAGGAGAGACCCAGTACTTC. It specifies CASKLGGGETQYF. The chain couples TRBV12-3 or TRBV12-4 to TRBJ2-5, with D tentatively TRBD2 (6 bases). Trimming took off 7 bases at V and 4 bases at J, with 13 bases between the two ends. This CDR3 region has 13 residues.

The V and J genes are TRBV6-1 and TRBJ2-5; 8 bases map to TRBD2. With 0 bases clipped from V and 5 bases from J, the junction kept 5 bases outside the gene matches. Germline CDR1 is MNHNS and CDR2 is SASEGT. CDR3 length equals 15 residues. CDR3: CASSEARGARETQYF. The CDR3 DNA is TGTGCCAGCAGTGAAGCGCGGGGGGCTCGGGAGACCCAGTACTTC.